These 26 T cell receptor beta chains originate from one sample sequenced in a study of blood T cells in healthy people across ages. A J-beta primer mix and a sample-barcoded 5' primer were used in a second PCR of about 7 to 12 cycles. MiXCR, run by TCRdb on the 5' RACE reads, gives a single entry per CDR3 protein. The table shows around 670,000 distinct CDR3 sequences, with roughly 30% occurring only once. Sequenced: blood. All receptors come from a woman older than 75 in good health.

The V gene is TRBV7-3, the J gene TRBJ2-3, with D possibly matching TRBD2 (7 bases). The CDR3 runs 15 residues. Germline CDR1 reads SGHTA; CDR2 reads FQGTGA. V lost 2 bases to trimming and J lost 4 bases, with 13 bases between them. CDR3 bases: TGTGCCAGCAGCTTAGGGGGGGCTAGCGCAGATACGCAGTATTTT. Amino acid sequence: CASSLGGASADTQYF.

This clonotype was recorded many times. The chain links TRBV7-9 to TRBJ2-7; D may match TRBD1 or TRBD2 (6 bases each). V dropped 4 bases and J dropped 6 bases, with 13 bases sitting between them. Germline loops: CDR1 SEHNR, CDR2 FQNEAQ (reference sequence). There are 13 residues in the CDR3. This chain's CDR3 is CASSSGGRVEQYF. The CDR3 coding sequence is TGTGCCAGCAGCTCCGGGGGCAGGGTCGAGCAGTACTTC.

This clonotype was recorded many times. This CDR3 reads CASSESTSADEQFF. CDR3 nucleotide sequence: TGTGCCAGCAGTGAGTCGACCTCGGCCGATGAGCAGTTCTTC. The chain joins TRBV2 to TRBJ2-1; D is ambiguous. From germline, CDR1 is SNHLY and CDR2 FYNNEI. The V and J ends lost 3 bases and 8 bases respectively, with 14 bases between them. The CDR3 runs 14 residues.

The CDR3 region is CASRALEGTGYQPQHF. CDR3 coding DNA: TGTGCCAGCAGAGCGCTTGAAGGGACAGGGTATCAGCCCCAGCATTTT. V gene TRBV6-2 or TRBV6-3 combines with J gene TRBJ1-5; 9 bases line up with TRBD1. Germline loops: CDR1 MNHEY, CDR2 SVGEGT. The CDR3 extends over 16 amino acids. The trim removed 6 bases at V and 5 bases at J, leaving 11 bases unmatched.

The rearrangement joins TRBV20-1 to TRBJ2-5; 7 bases agree with TRBD1. The CDR3 has 13 amino acids. CDR1 and CDR2 from the germline V gene are DFQATT and SNEGSKA (reference sequence). Germline trimming cut 5 bases from V and 6 bases from J; bases unmatched to any gene: 9. CDR3 DNA: TGCAGTGCTGTCTCCACAGGGGCCAAGACCCAGTACTTC. This codes for CSAVSTGAKTQYF.

Worth noting for this clonotype: A much larger clone differs by one base, so this may be a read error. The rearrangement joins TRBV29-1 to TRBJ2-3, with unresolved D. The CDR3 spans 14 residues. The germline V gene has CDR1 SQVTM and CDR2 ANQGSEA. V shed 4 bases and J shed 0 bases, with 11 bases lying between them. The CDR3 DNA is TGCAGCGTTGTCTGGGCGAGAAGCACAGATACGCAGTATTTT. Residues: CSVVWARSTDTQYF.

V usage is TRBV7-2 and J usage is TRBJ2-7, with D perhaps matching TRBD1 (5 bases). The CDR3 is made up of 12 amino acids. V lost 1 base to trimming and J lost 10 bases, with 11 bases between them. The germline V gene has CDR1 SGHTA and CDR2 FQGNSA. CDR3: CASSLDGATQYF. The CDR3 DNA sequence: TGTGCCAGCAGCTTAGATGGGGCTACCCAGTACTTC.

This clonotype was found once. The V gene is TRBV7-2, the J gene TRBJ1-2; no clear D gene. Germline V gene lookup returns CDR1 SGHTA and CDR2 FQGNSA. The CDR3 is 14 amino acids. Trimming took 1 base from V and 8 from J, leaving 14 bases between them. CDR3 nucleotide sequence: TGTGCCAGCAGCTTAGGGAGGGCCCCGGGCGGCTACACCTTC. Translated, it gives CASSLGRAPGGYTF.

In its sample, this clonotype was seen many times. This sequence joins TRBV28 and TRBJ1-2; no clear D. CDR1 MDHEN and CDR2 SYDVKM come from the germline V gene. The CDR3 runs to 11 residues. The germline V and J ends were trimmed by 6 bases and 0 bases, with 2 bases remaining between them. The CDR3 region is CASSPNYGYTF. The CDR3 DNA reads TGTGCCAGCAGCCCTAACTATGGCTACACCTTC.

This clonotype turned up a few times. Given a much more abundant clone one base away, this may be a read error. The genes are TRBV3-1 and TRBJ2-1, with D tentatively TRBD2 (5 bases). This CDR3 comprises 13 residues. In germline, CDR1 is LGHDT, CDR2 YNNKEL (reference sequence). V lost 4 bases and J lost 6, with 10 bases in between. Written as DNA, the CDR3 is TGTGCCAGCAGCCGGACTGGTCCCAATGAGCAGTTCTTC. Its protein is CASSRTGPNEQFF.

The chain links TRBV6-5 to TRBJ2-7, with D possibly being TRBD2 (6 bases). The CDR3 runs to 13 residues. The V end lost 5 bases, the J end lost 0 bases, and 8 bases lay between the germline ends. Germline CDR1 is MNHEY and CDR2 is SVGAGI. The CDR3 DNA follows: TGTGCCAGCAGTCGCGGGATCTCCTACGAGCAGTACTTC. This codes for CASSRGISYEQYF.

The chain is built from TRBV7-2 and TRBJ2-1, with 10 bases that match TRBD1. Germline V CDR1 and CDR2: SGHTA, FQGNSA. The CDR3 extends over 17 amino acids. With V trimmed by 3 bases and J by 2 bases, 7 bases remained unmatched. CDR3 in DNA: TGTGCCAGCAGCTTCAGACGGGGACAGGGGCCCTACAATGAGCAGTTCTTC. This translates into CASSFRRGQGPYNEQFF. Full variable domain (rest looked up from reference TRBV7-2 and TRBJ2-1): GAGVSQSPSNKVTEKGKDVELRCDPISGHTALYWYRQSLGQGLEFLIYFQGNSAPDKSGLPSDRFSAERTGGSVSTLTIQRTQQEDSAVYLCASSFRRGQGPYNEQFFGPGTRLTVL.

J is TRBJ2-5 and V is TRBV7-8, with 9 nucleotides matching TRBD1. The CDR3 extends over 17 amino acids. J gave up 11 bases and V 1 base, and 17 bases lay outside the gene matches. Germline CDR1 and CDR2: SGHVS and FQNEAQ. CDR3 nucleotides: TGTGCCAGCAGCTTAGATGACAGGGGGTCGTCGAGCAATGAGCAGTACTTC. Translation gives CASSLDDRGSSSNEQYF.

As concerns this clonotype: A much larger clone is a single base away; this may be a read error. The genes are TRBV7-2 and TRBJ1-4; no reliable D call. CDR3 length: 16 amino acids. The germline V gene encodes CDR1 SGHTA and CDR2 FQGNSA. Written as DNA, the CDR3 is TGTGCCAGCAGCTTAGGAGGCCCCGAAACTAATGAAAAACGGTTTTTT. Protein product: CASSLGGPETNEKRFF.

Concerning this clonotype: This may arise from a read error, as a much more abundant clone is one base away. The rearrangement joins TRBV20-1 to TRBJ2-1; D call uncertain. CDR3 size: 14 residues. CDR1 and CDR2 (germline): DFQATT, SNEGSKA (reference sequence). Written as DNA, the CDR3 is TGCAGTGCTAGAATGCCGTTCAACTACAATGAGCAGGTCTTC. The encoded protein is CSARMPFNYNEQVF.

This clonotype was counted between two and nine times. CDR3 amino acids: CASRYRPGRTDTEAFF. Written as DNA, the CDR3 is TGTGCCAGCAGATATAGGCCAGGGAGGACGGACACTGAAGCTTTCTTT. The V gene is TRBV2, the J gene TRBJ1-1; possible D gene TRBD1, 5 bases. CDR3 length: 16 residues. V lost 6 bases, J lost 3 bases, and 20 bases lay in between. Germline CDR1 reads SNHLY; CDR2 reads FYNNEI.

The sample holds a few counts of this clonotype. The J gene is TRBJ1-6, the V gene TRBV5-1; perhaps TRBD1 as D (5 bases). The germline CDR1 and CDR2 sequences are SGHRS and YFSETQ. Between the trimmed V and J ends, which lost 3 bases and 5 bases, there was a span of 9 bases. This CDR3 is 14 amino acids long. The CDR3 is CASSSQGDNSPLHF. The CDR3 region has the DNA TGCGCCAGCAGCTCGCAGGGAGATAATTCACCCCTCCACTTT.

The table lists this clonotype with many counts. The rearrangement links TRBV7-2 to TRBJ2-1; D is undetermined. This CDR3 has 11 residues. V lost 1 base and J 10 bases, leaving 5 bases between the germline ends. Germline V gene lookup returns CDR1 SGHTA and CDR2 FQGNSA. The chain's CDR3 is CASSLEWEQFF. The CDR3 region has the DNA TGTGCCAGCAGCTTAGAGTGGGAGCAGTTCTTC.

The chain employs TRBV6-4 and TRBJ2-2; D is unclear. The germline gives CDR1 MRHNA, CDR2 SNTAGT. The CDR3 extends over 14 amino acids. V was cut by 5 bases and J by 0 bases, with 7 bases left in between. The CDR3 loop is CASSNSANTGELFF. In DNA, the CDR3 is TGTGCCAGCAGTAATTCAGCGAACACCGGGGAGCTGTTTTTT.

This clonotype was counted at least ten times. The chain uses TRBV5-1 and TRBJ2-1; 15 bases agree with TRBD2. J gave up 0 bases and V 3 bases, and 4 bases lay outside the gene matches. CDR1 and CDR2 from the germline V gene are SGHRS and YFSETQ. This CDR3 is built from 18 residues. Here the CDR3 DNA reads TGCGCCAGCAGCTCGGGACTAGCGGGGGGTCGCTCCTACAATGAGCAGTTCTTC. Amino acids: CASSSGLAGGRSYNEQFF.

This clonotype was counted many times. The chain carries TRBV6-6 and TRBJ1-2; D is uncertain. The germline V gene has CDR1 MNHNY and CDR2 SVGAGI (reference sequence). The germline V and J ends were trimmed by 2 bases and 2 bases, with 9 bases remaining between them. CDR3 size: 14 residues. CDR3 region: CASSYDEVNYGYTF. The CDR3 DNA follows: TGTGCCAGCAGTTACGACGAGGTGAACTATGGCTACACCTTC.

This clonotype was picked up a small number of times. The chain recombines TRBV5-1 with TRBJ1-1; a weak D match, TRBD1 (5 bases). The CDR3 consists of 16 residues. Looked up from germline, CDR1 is SGHRS and CDR2 is YFSETQ. Trimming pared 1 base from V and 5 bases from J, leaving 18 bases between. CDR3 amino acids: CASSLLQQEAGTEAFF. The CDR3 DNA sequence: TGCGCCAGCAGCTTGCTACAACAGGAAGCGGGGACTGAAGCTTTCTTT.

This sequence joins TRBV6-4 and TRBJ2-3, with TRBD2 matching 12 bases. J lost 3 bases, V lost 3 bases, and 4 bases had no gene match. Germline V CDR1 and CDR2: MRHNA, SNTAGT. The CDR3 extends over 16 amino acids. This CDR3 reads CASSDTGTSGTDTQYF. The CDR3 bases are TGTGCCAGCAGTGATACCGGGACTAGCGGGACAGATACGCAGTATTTT.

This sequence joins TRBV20-1 and TRBJ2-5; possibly TRBD1 for D (6 bases). The end of the DNA fits TRBJ2-4 better, so the J call may be wrong. This CDR3 has 14 residues. In germline, CDR1 is DFQATT, CDR2 SNEGSKA (reference sequence). Here the CDR3 DNA reads TGCAGTGTTTGGGACACGCGGTTGGGAGACATTCAGTACTTC. This gives the protein CSVWDTRLGDIQYF.

At least ten counts were recorded for this clonotype. The chain is built from TRBV6-5 and TRBJ2-7, with TRBD1 matching 7 bases. With 5 bases clipped from V and 5 bases from J, the junction kept 9 bases outside the gene matches. Germline assignment: CDR1 MNHEY and CDR2 SVGAGI. The CDR3 runs 14 residues. The CDR3 DNA reads TGTGCCAGCAGTCGACAGGGATCATCGGACGAGCAGTACTTC. Translation: CASSRQGSSDEQYF.

The CDR3 DNA is TGTGCCAGCAGCCTAAAGGCGGACAGGAGAAACAATGAGCAGTTCTTC. It codes for CASSLKADRRNNEQFF. The chain couples TRBV7-2 to TRBJ2-1; TRBD1 agrees at 7 bases. The length of the CDR3 is 16 residues. J lost 5 bases, V lost 5 bases, and 12 bases had no gene match. Germline V gene data show CDR1 as SGHTA and CDR2 as FQGNSA. The variable domain in full, completed from reference TRBV7-2 and TRBJ2-1, reads GAGVSQSPSNKVTEKGKDVELRCDPISGHTALYWYRQSLGQGLEFLIYFQGNSAPDKSGLPSDRFSAERTGGSVSTLTIQRTQQEDSAVYLCASSLKADRRNNEQFFGPGTRLTVL.